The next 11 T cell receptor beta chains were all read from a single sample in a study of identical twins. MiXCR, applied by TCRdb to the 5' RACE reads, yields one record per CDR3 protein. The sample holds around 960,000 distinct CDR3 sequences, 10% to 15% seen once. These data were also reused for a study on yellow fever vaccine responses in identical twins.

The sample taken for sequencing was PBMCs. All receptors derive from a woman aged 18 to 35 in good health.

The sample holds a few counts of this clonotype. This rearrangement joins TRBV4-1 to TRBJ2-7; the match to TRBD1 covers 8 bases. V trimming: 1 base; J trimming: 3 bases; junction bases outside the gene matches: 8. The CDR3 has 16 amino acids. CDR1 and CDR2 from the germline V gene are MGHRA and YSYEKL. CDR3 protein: CASSQVPTGGYYEQYF. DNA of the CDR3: TGCGCCAGCAGCCAAGTCCCCACAGGGGGTTACTACGAGCAGTACTTC.

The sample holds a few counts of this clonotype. The CDR3 nucleotides read TGTGCCAGCAGTTCCCACCGAGACAGGTCGTTCAATGCAGAGACCCAGTACTTC. The encoded protein is CASSSHRDRSFNAETQYF. The chain joins TRBV12-3 or TRBV12-4 to TRBJ2-5, with TRBD1 as a possible D gene (6 bases). CDR3 size: 18 residues. V lost 4 bases and J 4 bases, leaving 25 bases between the germline ends.

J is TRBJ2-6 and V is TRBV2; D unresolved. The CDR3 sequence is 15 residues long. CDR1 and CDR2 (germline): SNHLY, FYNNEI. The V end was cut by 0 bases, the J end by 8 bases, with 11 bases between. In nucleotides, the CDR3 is TGTGCCAGCAGTGAAGCACAGCTGGCGCCCAACGTCCTGACTTTC. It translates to CASSEAQLAPNVLTF.

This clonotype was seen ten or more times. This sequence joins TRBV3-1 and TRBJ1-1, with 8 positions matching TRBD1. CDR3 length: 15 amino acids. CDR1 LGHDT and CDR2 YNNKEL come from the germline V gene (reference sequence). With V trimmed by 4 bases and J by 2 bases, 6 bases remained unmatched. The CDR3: CASSPLGQANTEAFF. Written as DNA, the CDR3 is TGTGCCAGCAGCCCCCTGGGACAGGCAAACACTGAAGCTTTCTTT.

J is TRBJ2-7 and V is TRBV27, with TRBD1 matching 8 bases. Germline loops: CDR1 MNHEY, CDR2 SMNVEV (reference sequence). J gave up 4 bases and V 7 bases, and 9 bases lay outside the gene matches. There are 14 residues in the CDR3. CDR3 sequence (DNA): TGTGCCAGCAAAAGGACAGGGAAAGAATACGAGCAGTACGTC. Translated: CASKRTGKEYEQYV.

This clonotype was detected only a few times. The CDR3 loop is CASSHLGTDGYTF. The CDR3 bases are TGCGCCAGCAGCCACCTCGGGACAGATGGCTACACCTTC. This chain uses TRBV4-1 with TRBJ1-2, with 7 bases lining up with TRBD1. The CDR3 sequence is 13 residues long. Germline CDR1 is MGHRA and CDR2 is YSYEKL. Unmatched junction bases numbered 4, after V lost 3 bases and J lost 6 bases.

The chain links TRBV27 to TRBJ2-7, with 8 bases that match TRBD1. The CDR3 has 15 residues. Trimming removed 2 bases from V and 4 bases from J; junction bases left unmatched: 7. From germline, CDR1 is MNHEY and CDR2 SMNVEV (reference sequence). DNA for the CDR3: TGTGCCAGCAGTTTAGTCCGGCAGGGGGCGTACGAGCAGTACTTC. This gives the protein CASSLVRQGAYEQYF.

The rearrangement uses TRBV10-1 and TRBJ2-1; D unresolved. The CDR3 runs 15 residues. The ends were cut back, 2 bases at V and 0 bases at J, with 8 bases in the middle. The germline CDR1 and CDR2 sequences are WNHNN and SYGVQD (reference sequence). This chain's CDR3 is CASSEGDTSYNEQFF. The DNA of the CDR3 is TGCGCCAGCAGTGAGGGGGATACCTCCTACAATGAGCAGTTCTTC.

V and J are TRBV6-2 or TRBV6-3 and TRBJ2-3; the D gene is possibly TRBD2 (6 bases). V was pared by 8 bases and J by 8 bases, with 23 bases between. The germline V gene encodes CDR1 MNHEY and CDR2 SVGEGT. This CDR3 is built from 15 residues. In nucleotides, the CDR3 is TGTGCCAGCGCCGATGCGGGGACCACAGTTGGTACGCAGTATTTT. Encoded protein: CASADAGTTVGTQYF.

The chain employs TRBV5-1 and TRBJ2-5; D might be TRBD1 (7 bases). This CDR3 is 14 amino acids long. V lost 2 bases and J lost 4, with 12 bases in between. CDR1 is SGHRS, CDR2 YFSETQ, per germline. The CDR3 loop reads CASSLSGGIETQYF. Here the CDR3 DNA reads TGCGCCAGCAGCTTATCAGGGGGGATAGAGACCCAGTACTTC.

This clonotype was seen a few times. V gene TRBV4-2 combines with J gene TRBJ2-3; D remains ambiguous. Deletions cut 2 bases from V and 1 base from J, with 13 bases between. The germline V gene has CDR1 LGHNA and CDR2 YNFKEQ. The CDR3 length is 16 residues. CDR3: CASSQSTGLGTDTQYF. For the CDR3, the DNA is TGTGCCAGCAGCCAATCGACTGGTCTGGGCACAGATACGCAGTATTTT.